These 27 T cell receptor beta chains originate from one sample sequenced in a study of CD8 T cells in ankylosing spondylitis. Antigens for these TCRs are unknown. Study outcomes and limitations: Ankylosing spondylitis blood seemed to carry a telltale TCR beta motif made of several highly homologous variants.

TCRdb reanalysed the 5' RACE reads using MiXCR and keeps one entry per CDR3 protein. There are around 140,000 distinct CDR3 sequences in the sample; more than 15% occur only once, and around a third lies in the top ten. Source material: blood, either unsorted or a sorted T cell fraction (not recorded which). These receptors were collected from a male donor with ankylosing spondylitis.

This clonotype has ten or more counts. V and J are TRBV10-3 and TRBJ2-3, with 13 bases lining up with TRBD2. The CDR3 runs 17 residues. Germline CDR1 ENHRY, CDR2 SYGVKD. The V segment lost 6 bases and the J segment 0 bases; nucleotides outside the gene matches: 6. The DNA for the CDR3 is TGTGCCATCAGCGACGTACTAGCGGGAGGGAGCACAGATACGCAGTATTTT. Protein product: CAISDVLAGGSTDTQYF.

This chain connects TRBV5-6 to TRBJ2-1, with 11 bases fitting TRBD2. This CDR3 is built from 18 residues. Looked up from germline, CDR1 is SGHDT and CDR2 is YYEEEE. With 0 bases clipped from V and 0 bases from J, the junction kept 5 bases outside the gene matches. The CDR3 DNA reads TGTGCCAGCAGCTTGGAAGGGACTAGCGGAAGCTCCTACAATGAGCAGTTCTTC. This gives the protein CASSLEGTSGSSYNEQFF. Supplemented by reference TRBV5-6 and TRBJ2-1, the full variable domain reads DAGVTQSPTHLIKTRGQQVTLRCSPKSGHDTVSWYQQALGQGPQFIFQYYEEEERQRGNFPDRFSGHQFPNYSSELNVNALLLGDSALYLCASSLEGTSGSSYNEQFFGPGTRLTVL.

The V and J genes are TRBV28 and TRBJ2-7; possible D gene TRBD1, 5 bases. Germline V gives CDR1 MDHEN, CDR2 SYDVKM. V lost 1 base and J lost 3, with 10 bases in between. The CDR3 has 14 residues. The CDR3 loop is CASSLFDRRYEQYF. The CDR3 DNA follows: TGTGCCAGCAGTTTATTTGACAGACGCTACGAGCAGTACTTC.

CDR3 coding DNA: TGTGCCAGCAGCCCAACGTGGGGGAGCACTGAAGCTTTCTTT. Its translation is CASSPTWGSTEAFF. The chain has TRBV6-1 and TRBJ1-1, with a weak D call TRBD1 (5 bases). V was pared by 6 bases and J by 4 bases, with 15 bases between. Germline assignment: CDR1 MNHNS and CDR2 SASEGT. The CDR3 length is 14 residues.

The table lists this clonotype with a few counts. The V call is TRBV28, the J call TRBJ2-7; 8 nucleotides align to TRBD1. From germline, CDR1 is MDHEN and CDR2 SYDVKM. The ends lost 5 bases at V and 1 base at J; junction bases unmatched: 4. The CDR3 runs to 14 residues. The CDR3 loop is CASSRTGLSYEQYF. CDR3 bases: TGTGCCAGCAGTAGGACAGGGCTTTCCTACGAGCAGTACTTC. Looking up the rest from reference TRBV28 and TRBJ2-7 gives the full variable domain: DVKVTQSSRYLVKRTGEKVFLECVQDMDHENMFWYRQDPGLGLRLIYFSYDVKMKEKGDIPEGYSVSREKKERFSLILESASTNQTSMYLCASSRTGLSYEQYFGPGTRLTVT.

This rearrangement joins TRBV7-9 to TRBJ2-1; 13 positions match TRBD2. V gave up 5 bases and J gave up 8 bases; unmatched junction bases: 6. The CDR3 has 15 residues. Germline V lookup: CDR1 SEHNR, CDR2 FQNEAQ (reference sequence). CDR3 bases: TGTGCCAGCAGCGATTGGACTAGCGGGAGCTATGAGCAGTTCTTC. This sequence encodes CASSDWTSGSYEQFF.

This clonotype was detected a few times. The V and J genes are TRBV25-1 and TRBJ1-6; 8 bases fit TRBD1. Germline V gene data show CDR1 as MGHDK and CDR2 as SYGVNS. The length of the CDR3 is 14 residues. The V and J ends lost 2 bases and 10 bases, in that order; junction bases with no gene match: 4. The CDR3 sequence is CASSEAGGGSPLHF. CDR3 coding DNA: TGTGCCAGCAGTGAAGCAGGGGGCGGATCACCCCTCCACTTT.

The V gene is TRBV27, the J gene TRBJ2-4; maybe TRBD1 (5 bases). Germline V CDR1 and CDR2: MNHEY, SMNVEV (reference sequence). CDR3 size: 15 residues. Trimming took off 7 bases at V and 0 bases at J, with 13 bases between the two ends. The CDR3 region is CASKQVTLAKNIQYF. In DNA, the CDR3 is TGTGCCAGCAAACAGGTTACTCTAGCCAAAAACATTCAGTACTTC.

This clonotype was observed a few times. The rearrangement links TRBV25-1 to TRBJ2-3; D gene unclear. Trimming removed 2 bases at V and 4 bases at J, with 13 bases between. Looked up from germline, CDR1 is MGHDK and CDR2 is SYGVNS. The CDR3 totals 15 residues. CDR3 amino acids: CASSEGYHAADTQYF. CDR3 in DNA: TGTGCCAGCAGTGAAGGGTATCATGCGGCAGATACGCAGTATTTT.

Ten or more counts support this clonotype. The rearrangement links TRBV10-3 to TRBJ2-3, with 7 bases lining up with TRBD1. V shed 10 bases, J shed 4 bases, and the junction held 8 bases outside the gene matches. Germline CDR1 is ENHRY and CDR2 is SYGVKD. The CDR3 contains 13 residues. CDR3 amino acids: CATNRGLSDTQYF. As DNA, the CDR3 is TGTGCCACAAACAGGGGCTTGTCAGATACGCAGTATTTT.

The chain is built from TRBV4-1 and TRBJ2-7; possible D gene TRBD1, 6 bases. Germline V gene data show CDR1 as MGHRA and CDR2 as YSYEKL. CDR3 length: 15 residues. The germline V and J ends were trimmed by 0 bases and 5 bases, with 14 bases remaining between them. CDR3 region: CASSQDRGRGNEQYF. For the CDR3, the DNA is TGCGCCAGCAGCCAAGATCGTGGCAGGGGTAACGAGCAGTACTTC.

The chain is built from TRBV9 and TRBJ2-7; perhaps TRBD1 as D (6 bases). Germline V gene data show CDR1 as SGDLS and CDR2 as YYNGEE. Trimming removed 3 bases from V and 4 bases from J, with 14 bases in between. This CDR3 comprises 14 residues. Here the CDR3 DNA reads TGTGCCAGCAGCGGTGGTGGCAGGGGATACGAGCAGTACTTC. It codes for CASSGGGRGYEQYF.

This clonotype was detected only a few times. The J gene is TRBJ1-1, the V gene TRBV7-9, with 10 positions matching TRBD1. The V gene's germline CDR1 is SEHNR and CDR2 FQNEAQ (reference sequence). The ends lost 5 bases at V and 6 bases at J; junction bases unmatched: 12. The CDR3 totals 16 residues. The CDR3 sequence: CASSPGTGVFLAEAFF. DNA for the CDR3: TGTGCCAGCAGCCCCGGGACAGGGGTATTTTTAGCTGAAGCTTTCTTT.

This clonotype was seen more than once but under ten times. The chain has TRBV12-3 or TRBV12-4 and TRBJ1-5; no reliable D call. The CDR3 spans 14 residues. Deletions cut 8 bases from V and 2 bases from J, with 13 bases between. Here the CDR3 DNA reads TGTGCCAGCGCCTCGGCCGGGGGCAATCAGCCCCAGCATTTT. It yields the protein CASASAGGNQPQHF.

The chain combines TRBV9 with TRBJ2-5, with 7 bases aligning to TRBD1. The CDR3 spans 17 residues. The germline V gene has CDR1 SGDLS and CDR2 YYNGEE. J was trimmed by 0 bases and V by 0 bases; bases with no gene match: 8. The CDR3 DNA sequence: TGTGCCAGCAGCGTAGTTGAGGGGGCGTGGGACCAAGAGACCCAGTACTTC. It is translated as CASSVVEGAWDQETQYF.

The chain uses TRBV29-1 and TRBJ2-7; TRBD2 matches 7 bases. The CDR3 contains 15 residues. V lost 1 base and J lost 0; bases outside the gene matches: 6. Germline assignment: CDR1 SQVTM and CDR2 ANQGSEA. The CDR3 bases are TGCAGCGTTGAAGGGGGAGGGCCAAGCTCCTACGAGCAGTACTTC. Its translation: CSVEGGGPSSYEQYF.

This clonotype showed up just a few times. The chain couples TRBV28 to TRBJ2-3, with 8 nucleotides matching TRBD2. The germline CDR1 and CDR2 sequences are MDHEN and SYDVKM. The CDR3 is made up of 16 amino acids. Losses at the gene ends were 5 bases for V and 6 bases for J; bases not matched to a gene: 13. In DNA, the CDR3 is TGTGCCAGCAGTATTGGGACTAGTGGTTTGTATGATACGCAGTATTTT. It encodes CASSIGTSGLYDTQYF. Looking up the rest from reference TRBV28 and TRBJ2-3 gives the full variable domain: DVKVTQSSRYLVKRTGEKVFLECVQDMDHENMFWYRQDPGLGLRLIYFSYDVKMKEKGDIPEGYSVSREKKERFSLILESASTNQTSMYLCASSIGTSGLYDTQYFGPGTRLTVL.

J is TRBJ1-2 and V is TRBV2; D uncertain. Germline V lookup: CDR1 SNHLY, CDR2 FYNNEI. V lost 3 bases and J lost 8, with 7 bases in between. The CDR3 length is 11 residues. The CDR3 nucleotides read TGTGCCAGCAGTGAGGGGTGGGGCTACACCTTC. It translates to CASSEGWGYTF. Variable domain in full (rest from reference TRBV2 and TRBJ1-2): EPEVTQTPSHQVTQMGQEVILRCVPISNHLYFYWYRQILGQKVEFLVSFYNNEISEKSEIFDDQFSVERPDGSNFTLKIRSTKLEDSAMYFCASSEGWGYTFGSGTRLTVV.

The chain recombines TRBV6-1 with TRBJ1-2; D might be TRBD1 (5 bases). The V gene lost 5 bases and the J gene lost 6 bases, with 10 bases spanning the gap. CDR3 size: 12 residues. Germline CDR1 reads MNHNS; CDR2 reads SASEGT. This CDR3 reads CASSPHRNGYTF. Written as DNA, the CDR3 is TGTGCCAGCAGTCCCCACAGGAATGGCTACACCTTC.

J is TRBJ2-7 and V is TRBV19; 7 nucleotides agree with TRBD2. This CDR3 region has 13 residues. With V trimmed by 3 bases and J by 3 bases, 2 bases remained unmatched. CDR1 and CDR2 from the germline V gene are LNHDA and SQIVND (reference sequence). The CDR3 reads CASSMRGGYEQYF. CDR3 DNA: TGTGCCAGTAGTATGCGCGGGGGCTACGAGCAGTACTTC.

The table lists this clonotype with a few counts. V usage is TRBV7-9 and J usage is TRBJ1-1; 8 bases map to TRBD1. CDR3 length: 11 amino acids. Germline CDR1 and CDR2: SEHNR and FQNEAQ (reference sequence). Trimming removed 5 bases from V and 11 bases from J; junction bases left unmatched: 4. The CDR3 DNA sequence: TGTGCCAGCAGCCCGGACAGGGTGGCTTTCTTT. Residues: CASSPDRVAFF.

This chain joins TRBV27 and TRBJ1-6; D possibly corresponds to TRBD1 (5 bases). The CDR3 contains 13 residues. Germline V gene lookup returns CDR1 MNHEY and CDR2 SMNVEV (reference sequence). The V and J ends lost 5 bases and 10 bases respectively, with 12 bases between them. CDR3 sequence (DNA): TGTGCCAGCAGTCCCGGGACGGCGTCACCCCTCCACTTT. Translation: CASSPGTASPLHF.

The chain joins TRBV28 to TRBJ2-3; no definite D call. V was shortened by 3 bases and J by 3 bases, with 13 bases between the two germline ends. The CDR3 length is 15 residues. Germline values: CDR1 MDHEN, CDR2 SYDVKM. CDR3 sequence: CASSFNLVGTDTQYF. CDR3 nucleotide sequence: TGTGCCAGCAGTTTTAACCTGGTGGGAACAGATACGCAGTATTTT.

This clonotype came up a few times. DNA of the CDR3: TGTGCCAGCACCTCCGGGGGTAGGGGCTACACCTTC. This codes for CASTSGGRGYTF. The genes are TRBV12-3 or TRBV12-4 and TRBJ1-2, with D perhaps matching TRBD1 (5 bases). The V end was cut by 7 bases, the J end by 8 bases, with 14 bases between. This CDR3 spans 12 amino acids.

The rearrangement links TRBV27 to TRBJ1-2, with a possible D match to TRBD1 (5 bases). Germline V gene lookup returns CDR1 MNHEY and CDR2 SMNVEV (reference sequence). The CDR3 has 13 amino acids. Between the trimmed V and J ends, which lost 7 bases and 4 bases, there was a span of 13 bases. CDR3 region: CASMRGFGYGYTF. The CDR3 nucleotides read TGTGCCAGCATGAGGGGATTTGGCTATGGCTACACCTTC.

This clonotype was counted only a few times. The chain has TRBV7-9 and TRBJ2-3; no definite D call. V shed 1 base and J shed 5 bases, with 4 bases lying between them. This CDR3 spans 12 amino acids. Germline values: CDR1 SEHNR, CDR2 FQNEAQ (reference sequence). The CDR3 spells CASSLEEDTQYF. CDR3 DNA sequence: TGTGCCAGCAGCTTAGAAGAAGATACGCAGTATTTT. Drawing the rest from reference TRBV7-9 and TRBJ2-3, the complete variable domain is DTGVSQNPRHKITKRGQNVTFRCDPISEHNRLYWYRQTLGQGPEFLTYFQNEAQLEKSRLLSDRFSAERPKGSFSTLEIQRTEQGDSAMYLCASSLEEDTQYFGPGTRLTVL.

The rearrangement links TRBV9 to TRBJ2-5; unclear D gene. V lost 0 bases and J lost 2, with 8 bases in between. The CDR3 contains 14 residues. Germline assignment: CDR1 SGDLS and CDR2 YYNGEE. The CDR3 coding sequence is TGTGCCAGCAGCGTAGGGGCATTTCAAGAGACCCAGTACTTC. It specifies CASSVGAFQETQYF.